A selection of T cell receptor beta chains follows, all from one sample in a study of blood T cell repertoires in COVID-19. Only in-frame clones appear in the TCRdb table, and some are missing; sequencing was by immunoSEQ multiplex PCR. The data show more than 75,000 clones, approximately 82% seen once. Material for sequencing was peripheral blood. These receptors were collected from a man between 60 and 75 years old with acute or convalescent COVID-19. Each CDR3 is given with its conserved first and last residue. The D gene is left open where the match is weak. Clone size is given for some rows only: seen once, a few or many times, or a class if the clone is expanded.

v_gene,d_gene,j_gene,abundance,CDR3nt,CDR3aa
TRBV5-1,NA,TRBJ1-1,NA,TGCGCCAGCAGGATAGAGGAAGTCGACACTGAAGCTTTCTTT,CASRIEEVDTEAFF
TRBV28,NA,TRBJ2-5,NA,TGTGCCAGTCATGGGGCGGACCAAGAGACCCAGTACTTC,CASHGADQETQYF
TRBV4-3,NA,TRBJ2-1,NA,TGCGCCAGCAGCCAAGATGGCAGTAAGTTCTACAATGAGCAGTTCTTC,CASSQDGSKFYNEQFF
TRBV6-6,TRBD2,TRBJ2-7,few,TGTGCCAGCTGTGGGAGGGTAACGGACGAGCAGTACTTC,CASCGRVTDEQYF
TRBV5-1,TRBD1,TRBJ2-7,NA,TGCGCCAGCAGCTCCCAGGGGGACGCTCGGTACGAGCAGTACTTC,CASSSQGDARYEQYF
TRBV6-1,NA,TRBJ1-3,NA,TGTGCCAGCACCTCCGGGGGCTCTGGAAACACCATATATTTT,CASTSGGSGNTIYF
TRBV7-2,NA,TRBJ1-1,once,TGTGCCAGCAGCTCACAGGGATCGAACACTGAAGCTTTCTTT,CASSSQGSNTEAFF
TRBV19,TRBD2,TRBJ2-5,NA,TGTGCCAGTAGAGGCCCGACCGCGGGGGAGGAAGAGACCCAGTACTTC,CASRGPTAGEEETQYF
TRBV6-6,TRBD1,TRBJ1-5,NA,TGTGCCAGCAGGCCCGGAACAGGGGGAGCTCAGCCCCAGCATTTT,CASRPGTGGAQPQHF
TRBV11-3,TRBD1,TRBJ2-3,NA,TGTGCCAGCAGCTTCCGGGACAGGGGCGAGAGGCGGGGTGATACGCAGTATTTT,CASSFRDRGERRGDTQYF
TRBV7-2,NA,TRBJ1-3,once,TGTGCCAGCAGCTTAGAGAATCCCTACTCTGGAAACACCATATATTTT,CASSLENPYSGNTIYF
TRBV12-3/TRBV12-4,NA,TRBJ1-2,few,TGTGCCAGCAGTTTCGGCCAGGGGGGCTACACCTTC,CASSFGQGGYTF
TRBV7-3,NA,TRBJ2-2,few,TGTGCCAGCAGCCCGCCCGGGGGTGGCGCGAACACCGGGGAGCTGTTTTTT,CASSPPGGGANTGELFF
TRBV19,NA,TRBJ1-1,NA,TGTGCCAGTAGTCTTAATACTGAAGCTTTCTTT,CASSLNTEAFF
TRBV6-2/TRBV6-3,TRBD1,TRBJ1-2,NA,TGTGCCAGCAGTCATCGGACAGGGGGCACCTATGGCTACACCTTC,CASSHRTGGTYGYTF
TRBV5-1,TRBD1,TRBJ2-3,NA,TGCGCCAGCAGCCTGGGACAGTATACTAGCACAGATACGCAGTATTTT,CASSLGQYTSTDTQYF
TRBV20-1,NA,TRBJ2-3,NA,TGCAGTGCTAGTTTACAGGGTCCCACAGATACGCAGTATTTT,CSASLQGPTDTQYF
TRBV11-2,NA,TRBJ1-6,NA,TGTGCCAGCGGGCCCTTCGGTTCACCCCTCCACTTT,CASGPFGSPLHF
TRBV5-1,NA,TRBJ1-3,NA,TGCGCCAGCAGCTTGGACGGGGGGCCGGGAAACACCATATATTTT,CASSLDGGPGNTIYF
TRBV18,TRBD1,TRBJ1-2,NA,TGTGCCAGCTCACCCCTCGGGACAGGGGAGTCCTACACCTTC,CASSPLGTGESYTF
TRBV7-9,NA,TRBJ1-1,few,TGTGCCAGCAGCTTAGATCTGAGAGCTTTCTTT,CASSLDLRAFF
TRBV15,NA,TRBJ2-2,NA,TGTGCCACCAGGAAAGGGGCGGGAGGGGAGCTGTTTTTT,CATRKGAGGELFF
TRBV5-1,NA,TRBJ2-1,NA,TGCGCCAGCGGGGGAGGCGATGAGCAGTTCTTC,CASGGGDEQFF
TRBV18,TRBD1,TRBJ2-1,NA,TGTGCCAGCTCACCAGCCAGGGGGCCCAGGGCTGAGCAGTTCTTC,CASSPARGPRAEQFF
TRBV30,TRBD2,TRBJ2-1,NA,TGTGCCCAGAGGCGGGAGATCTACAATGAGCAGTTCTTC,CAQRREIYNEQFF
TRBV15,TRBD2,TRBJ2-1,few,TGTGCCACCAGCTCCCGAACTAGCGGGGGATACAATGAGCAGTTCTTC,CATSSRTSGGYNEQFF
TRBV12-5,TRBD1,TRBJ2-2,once,TGTGCTAGTGGTTTTGCTCCGGGACAGGGGACTACCGGGGAGCTGTTTTTT,CASGFAPGQGTTGELFF
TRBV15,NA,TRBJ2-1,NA,TGTGCCACCAGCAGAAGCAGGGGAAATAACAATGAGCAGTTCTTC,CATSRSRGNNNEQFF
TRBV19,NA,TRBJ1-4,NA,TGTGCCAGTGCGCCGTGGTTGACTAATGAAAAACTGTTTTTT,CASAPWLTNEKLFF
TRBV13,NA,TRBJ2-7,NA,TGTGCCAGCAGCTTAGTTGGGGCAGAGCAGTACTTC,CASSLVGAEQYF
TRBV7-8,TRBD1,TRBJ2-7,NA,TGTGCCAGCAGCTTAGGGGACAGCTCCTACGAGCAGTACTTC,CASSLGDSSYEQYF
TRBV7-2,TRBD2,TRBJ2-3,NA,TGTGCCAGCAGCTTAGCGCTAATAGCGGGAGCCCAAGATACGCAGTATTTT,CASSLALIAGAQDTQYF
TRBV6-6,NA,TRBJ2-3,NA,TGTGCCAGCAGTAACAGGGTAGGGACAGATACGCAGTATTTT,CASSNRVGTDTQYF
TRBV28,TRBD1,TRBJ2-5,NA,TGTGCCAGCAGTCCAGGGGGCCTGGGAGAGACCCAGTACTTC,CASSPGGLGETQYF
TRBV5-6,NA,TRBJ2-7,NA,TGTGCCAGCAGCTTGTTCAGCGAGCAGTACTTC,CASSLFSEQYF
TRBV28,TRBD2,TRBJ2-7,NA,TGTGCCAGCGGGGGGGTCACCCGGGCCTACGAGCAGTACTTC,CASGGVTRAYEQYF
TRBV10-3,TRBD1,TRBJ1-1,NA,TGTGCCATCAGTGATGGACAGGGAGGCACTGAAGCTTTCTTT,CAISDGQGGTEAFF
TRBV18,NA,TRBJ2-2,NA,TGTGCCAGCTCACCACGGCCTCCCAAGGGGGAGGAGCTGTTTTTT,CASSPRPPKGEELFF
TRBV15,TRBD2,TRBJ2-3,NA,TGTGCCACCAGCAGGGGACTAGCGGGAGAGTATACGCAGTATTTT,CATSRGLAGEYTQYF
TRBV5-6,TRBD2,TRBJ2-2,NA,TGTGCCAGCAGCAAAACCGGGACTACTTTCACCGGGGAGCTGTTTTTT,CASSKTGTTFTGELFF
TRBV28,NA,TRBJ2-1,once,TGTGCCAGCAGTCCACGGACTCCCCGGAGCTCCTACAATGAGCAGTTCTTC,CASSPRTPRSSYNEQFF
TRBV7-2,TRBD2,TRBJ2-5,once,TGTGCCAGCAGCTTATCAGCGGGAGGGCCGGACTTC,CASSLSAGGPDF
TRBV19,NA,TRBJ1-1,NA,TGTGCCAGTAGTATATCCCTCACTGAAGCTTTCTTT,CASSISLTEAFF
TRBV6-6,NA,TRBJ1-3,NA,TGTGCCAGCAGCCGACAGTTCTCTGGAAACACCATATATTTT,CASSRQFSGNTIYF
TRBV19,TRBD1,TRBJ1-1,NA,TGTGCCAGTAGTTCCCGGGACAGGGTTGCGCCTGAAGCTTTCTTT,CASSSRDRVAPEAFF
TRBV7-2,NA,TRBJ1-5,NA,TGTGCCAGCAGCTCTGATGCGGGTCTGCCCCAGCATTTT,CASSSDAGLPQHF
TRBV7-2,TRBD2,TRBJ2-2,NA,TGTGCCAGCAGCCGGGCCGGGACTAGTGGAGTCACCGGGGAGCTGTTTTTT,CASSRAGTSGVTGELFF
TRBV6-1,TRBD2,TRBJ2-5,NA,TGTGCCAGCAGTAGACTAGCGGGGGGACAAGAGACCCAGTACTTC,CASSRLAGGQETQYF
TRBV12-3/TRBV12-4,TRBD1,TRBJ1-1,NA,TGTGCCAGCACAGAGGACAGGGGAGATGAAGCTTTCTTT,CASTEDRGDEAFF
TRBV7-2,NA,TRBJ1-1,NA,TGTGCCAGCAGCATAGGCATTCGACAGCAGCCGAACACTGAAGCTTTCTTT,CASSIGIRQQPNTEAFF
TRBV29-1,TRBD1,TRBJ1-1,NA,TGCAGCGTTGTTAGGGGGCGGTGGGCTTTCTTT,CSVVRGRWAFF
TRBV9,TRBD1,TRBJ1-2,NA,TGTGCCAGCAGCGCGGCCGGGACAGGGGCCTATGGCTACACCTTC,CASSAAGTGAYGYTF
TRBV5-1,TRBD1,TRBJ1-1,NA,TGCGCCAGCAGACAGGGGGCCGCTGAAGCTTTCTTT,CASRQGAAEAFF
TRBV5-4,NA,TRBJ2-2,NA,TGTGCCAGCACCTCAGGGGGGATTGGCGGGGAGCTGTTTTTT,CASTSGGIGGELFF
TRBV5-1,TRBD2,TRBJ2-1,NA,TGCGCCAGCAGCTTGGGACTAGCGGGGAGAACTTCCTACAATGAGCAGTTCTTC,CASSLGLAGRTSYNEQFF
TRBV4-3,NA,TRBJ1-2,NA,TGCGCCAGCAGCCAAGGGGCCGGCTACACCTTC,CASSQGAGYTF
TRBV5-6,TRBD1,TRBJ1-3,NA,TGTGCCAGCAGCACGGGGACAGGGGTTCGCTCTGGAAACACCATATATTTT,CASSTGTGVRSGNTIYF